The 6 T cell receptor beta chains listed next were all sequenced from one sample in a study of cytomegalovirus exposure and HLA in healthy donors. The PCR was carried out with 60 Vbeta primers and 13 Jbeta primers. TCRdb keeps only in-frame clones here, not all; method: immunoSEQ multiplex PCR. The sample holds about 110,000 clones; about three quarters are singletons and the top ten take roughly 6%. Sequenced input: PBMCs. All receptors come from a woman aged 45-60 years in good health and CMV-seropositive.

This clone was counted once. The chain carries TRBV30 and TRBJ1-6; 9 bases are shared with TRBD1. The CDR3 is 14 amino acids. Looked up from germline, CDR1 is GTSNPN and CDR2 is SVGIG (reference sequence). The J segment lost 9 bases and the V segment lost 0 bases, leaving 3 bases of the junction unmatched. CDR3 DNA sequence: TGTGCCTGGAGTGTACTACAGGGGGCTTCACCCCTCCACTTT. This gives the protein CAWSVLQGASPLHF.

As for this clone: Germline is not matched at one junction end, which may reflect a read error. The identical CDR3 is also encoded by other nucleotide sequences in the sample. The V call is TRBV7-9, the J call TRBJ1-1; 7 bases are a match to TRBD1. Germline V lookup: CDR1 SEHNR, CDR2 FQNEAQ (reference sequence). The CDR3 extends over 15 amino acids. For the CDR3, the DNA is TGTGCCAGCAGCCGAGAGGGACAGACGAACACTGAGGCTTTCTTT. Its translation: CASSREGQTNTEAFF.

This clone is a singleton in its sample. This chain connects TRBV9 to TRBJ2-1; TRBD2 matches at 9 bases. The CDR3 loop spans 14 amino acids. Germline loops: CDR1 SGDLS, CDR2 YYNGEE. Trimming at V came to 1 base and at J to 5 bases, leaving 1 base not matched to a gene. The CDR3 DNA follows: TGTGCCAGCAGCGTACGACTAGCGGACAATGAGCAGTTCTTC. This gives the protein CASSVRLADNEQFF. Filled out from reference TRBV9 and TRBJ2-1, the complete variable domain reads DSGVTQTPKHLITATGQRVTLRCSPRSGDLSVYWYQQSLDQGLQFLIQYYNGEERAKGNILERFSAQQFPDLHSELNLSSLELGDSALYFCASSVRLADNEQFFGPGTRLTVL.

The V call is TRBV11-1, the J call TRBJ2-7, with 7 positions matching TRBD2. The CDR3 runs to 12 residues. CDR1 SGHAT and CDR2 FQDESV come from the germline V gene (reference sequence). In DNA form, the CDR3 reads TGTGCTACGTCGGGGGGTTCCTACGAGCAGTACTTC. Encoded protein: CATSGGSYEQYF.

The CDR3 reads CSVYRGLEQYF. The CDR3 nucleotides are TGCAGCGTTTACAGGGGGCTCGAGCAGTACTTC. The rearrangement links TRBV29-1 to TRBJ2-7, with 9 nucleotides matching TRBD1. V dropped 5 bases and J dropped 6; count of bases not matched to a gene: 2. CDR3 size: 11 residues. The germline gives CDR1 SQVTM, CDR2 ANQGSEA.

In this sample, this clone turned up once. V and J are TRBV29-1 and TRBJ2-7; D uncertain. Germline values: CDR1 SQVTM, CDR2 ANQGSEA. There are 14 residues in the CDR3. Trimming pared 2 bases from V and 0 bases from J, leaving 11 bases between. CDR3 residues: CSVEISLSSYEQYF. The CDR3 nucleotides are TGCAGCGTTGAAATAAGCCTGTCCTCCTACGAGCAGTACTTC.